This TCR beta chain was sequenced during a study of T cells in Graves' hyperthyroidism and ophthalmopathy. This clonotype was seen more than once but under ten times. Using RNA transcripts as the source, TCR beta CDR3 regions were amplified. The primer set for the first-round RT-PCR of the TCR CDR3 was HTBI. TCRdb processed the multiplex PCR reads anew with MiXCR; each CDR3 protein has one entry. The sample lists hundreds of thousands of distinct CDR3 sequences, 15% to 20% occurring once. The V and J ends lost 6 bases and 10 bases respectively, with 15 bases between them. The CDR3 spans 12 residues. CDR1 is MNHNS, CDR2 SASEGT, per germline.

The sequencing sample was made of blood. This chain connects TRBV6-1 to TRBJ1-1; D perhaps matches TRBD1 (5 bases). The clonotype was recovered from a man aged 40-49 years with Graves' ophthalmopathy. The CDR3 sequence is CASRLDTLTAFF. CDR3 nucleotides: TGTGCCAGCAGGCTGGACACTCTAACAGCTTTCTTT.